The 5 T cell receptor beta chains presented below share a single source sample, sequenced in a study of cytomegalovirus exposure and HLA in healthy donors. In the PCR, 60 Vbeta and 13 Jbeta primers were used. The data were produced by immunoSEQ multiplex PCR, yet TCRdb's version contains in-frame clones alone and is incomplete. The table has around 200,000 clones, around 75% seen once. The specimen was PBMCs. These receptors were taken from a woman aged 25 to 39 in good health and CMV-seropositive.

The CDR3 DNA reads TGTGCCAGCAGTGAAAGGGGCCGGGCTGAAGCTTTCTTT. Its translation is CASSERGRAEAFF. The genes are TRBV25-1 and TRBJ1-1; D might be TRBD1 (5 bases). V was pared by 2 bases and J by 6 bases, with 10 bases between. The V gene's germline CDR1 is MGHDK and CDR2 SYGVNS. CDR3 size: 13 residues.

The chain recombines TRBV29-1 with TRBJ2-1; maybe TRBD2 (6 bases). The V end was cut by 4 bases, the J end by 7 bases, with 11 bases between. Germline V CDR1 and CDR2: SQVTM, ANQGSEA. The CDR3 runs to 12 residues. The CDR3 sequence is CSVVRGVNEQFF. The CDR3 bases are TGCAGCGTTGTTCGCGGGGTAAATGAGCAGTTCTTC.

This clone was found a few times. The J gene is TRBJ1-2, the V gene TRBV9; 7 bases align to TRBD1. The CDR3 is made up of 13 amino acids. V trimming: 3 bases; J trimming: 8 bases; junction bases outside the gene matches: 7. CDR1 and CDR2 from the germline V gene are SGDLS and YYNGEE. CDR3 sequence: CASSGQGRGGYTF. CDR3 sequence (DNA): TGTGCCAGCAGCGGACAGGGAAGGGGAGGCTACACCTTC.

The gene calls are TRBV5-1 and TRBJ2-5; 11 bases agree with TRBD1. The tail of the sequence fits TRBJ2-7 better, so the J call may be wrong. The CDR3 is made up of 14 amino acids. Germline V gene lookup returns CDR1 SGHRS and CDR2 YFSETQ. The CDR3 coding sequence is TGCGCCAGCAGCGTCGGGACAGGGGGCTACGAGCAGTACTTC. Translated: CASSVGTGGYEQYF.

The genes are TRBV18 and TRBJ2-7; D remains unclear. The CDR3 sequence is 12 residues long. Trimming left V 2 bases short and J 3 bases short, with 5 bases between. Germline V gives CDR1 KGHSH, CDR2 LQKENI. The CDR3 region has the DNA TGTGCCAGCTCACCAGAGAACTACGAGCAGTACTTC. Encoded protein: CASSPENYEQYF.